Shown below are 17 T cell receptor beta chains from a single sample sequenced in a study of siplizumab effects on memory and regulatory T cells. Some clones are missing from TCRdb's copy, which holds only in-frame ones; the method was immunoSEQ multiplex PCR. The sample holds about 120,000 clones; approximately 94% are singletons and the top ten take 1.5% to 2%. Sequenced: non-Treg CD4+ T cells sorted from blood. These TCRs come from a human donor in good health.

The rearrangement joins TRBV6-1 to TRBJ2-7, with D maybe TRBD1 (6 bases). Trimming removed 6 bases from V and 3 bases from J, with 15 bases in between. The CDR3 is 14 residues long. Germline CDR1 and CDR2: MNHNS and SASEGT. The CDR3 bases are TGTGCCAGCAGCCAGGGGAGAGGAGGCTACGAGCAGTACTTC. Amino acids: CASSQGRGGYEQYF.

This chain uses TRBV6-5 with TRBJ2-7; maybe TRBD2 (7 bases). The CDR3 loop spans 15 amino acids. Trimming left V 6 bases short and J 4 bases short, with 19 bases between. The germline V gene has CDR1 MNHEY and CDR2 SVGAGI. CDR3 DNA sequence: TGTGCCAGCAGGCCCACCGGGGGGCGAACTTACGAGCAGTACTTC. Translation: CASRPTGGRTYEQYF.

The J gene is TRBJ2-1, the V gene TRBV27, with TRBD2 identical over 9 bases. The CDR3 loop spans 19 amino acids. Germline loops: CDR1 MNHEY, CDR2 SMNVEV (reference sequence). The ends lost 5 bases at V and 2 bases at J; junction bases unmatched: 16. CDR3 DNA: TGTGCCAGCAGTCCCTCCCGGGGACGGCTAGCGGGACCCTACAATGAGCAGTTCTTC. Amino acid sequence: CASSPSRGRLAGPYNEQFF.

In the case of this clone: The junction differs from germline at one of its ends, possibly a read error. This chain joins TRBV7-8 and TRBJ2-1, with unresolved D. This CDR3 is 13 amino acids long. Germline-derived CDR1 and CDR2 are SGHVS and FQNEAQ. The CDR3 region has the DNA TGTGCAAGCAGTGGAAGCTCCTACAATGAGCAGTTCTTC. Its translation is CASSGSSYNEQFF.

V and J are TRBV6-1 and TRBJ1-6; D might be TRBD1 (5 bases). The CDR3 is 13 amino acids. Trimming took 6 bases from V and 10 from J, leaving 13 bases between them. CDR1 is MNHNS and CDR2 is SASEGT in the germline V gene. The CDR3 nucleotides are TGTGCCAGCAGAGTCGTAGGGACGTCACCCCTCCACTTT. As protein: CASRVVGTSPLHF.

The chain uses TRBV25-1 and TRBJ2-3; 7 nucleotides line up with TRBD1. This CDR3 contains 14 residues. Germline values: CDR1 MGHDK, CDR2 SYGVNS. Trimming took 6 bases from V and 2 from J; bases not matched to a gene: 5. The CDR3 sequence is CASSWTGLTDTQYF. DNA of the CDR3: TGTGCCAGCAGCTGGACAGGACTCACAGATACGCAGTATTTT.

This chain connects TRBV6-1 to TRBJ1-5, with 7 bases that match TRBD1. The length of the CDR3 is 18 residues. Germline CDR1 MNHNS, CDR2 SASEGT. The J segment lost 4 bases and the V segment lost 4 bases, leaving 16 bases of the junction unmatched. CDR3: CASSATRDSQERNQPQHF. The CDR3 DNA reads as TGTGCCAGCAGTGCTACCCGGGACAGCCAGGAGAGGAATCAGCCCCAGCATTTT.

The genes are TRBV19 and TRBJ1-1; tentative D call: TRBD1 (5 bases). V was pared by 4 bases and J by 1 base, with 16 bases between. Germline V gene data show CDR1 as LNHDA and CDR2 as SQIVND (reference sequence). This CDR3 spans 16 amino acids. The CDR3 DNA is TGTGCCAGTAGTAACGTTAGAGGGGTGGGGAACACTGAAGCTTTCTTT. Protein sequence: CASSNVRGVGNTEAFF.

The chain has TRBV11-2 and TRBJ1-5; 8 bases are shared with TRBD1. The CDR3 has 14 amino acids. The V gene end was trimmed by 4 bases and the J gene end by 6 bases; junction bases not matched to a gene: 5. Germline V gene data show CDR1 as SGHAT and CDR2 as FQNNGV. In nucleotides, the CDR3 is TGTGCCAGCAGCTCCCAGGGGGCTGGTCAGCCCCAGCATTTT. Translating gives CASSSQGAGQPQHF.

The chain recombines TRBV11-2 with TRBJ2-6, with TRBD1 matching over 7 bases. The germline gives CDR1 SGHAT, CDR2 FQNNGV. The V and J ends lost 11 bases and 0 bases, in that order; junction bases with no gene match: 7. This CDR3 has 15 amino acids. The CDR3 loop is CAVSAGGSGANVLTF. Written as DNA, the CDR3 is TGTGCCGTATCGGCAGGGGGCTCTGGGGCCAACGTCCTGACTTTC.

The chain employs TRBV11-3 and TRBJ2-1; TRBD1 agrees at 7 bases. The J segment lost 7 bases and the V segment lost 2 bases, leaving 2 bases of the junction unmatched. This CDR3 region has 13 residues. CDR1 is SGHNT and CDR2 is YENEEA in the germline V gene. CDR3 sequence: CASSLPTGNEQFF. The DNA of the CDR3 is TGTGCCAGCAGCTTACCGACAGGGAATGAGCAGTTCTTC. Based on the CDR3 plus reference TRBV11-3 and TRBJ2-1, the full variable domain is EAGVVQSPRYKIIEKKQPVAFWCNPISGHNTLYWYLQNLGQGPELLIRYENEEAVDDSQLPKDRFSAERLKGVDSTLKIQPAELGDSAVYLCASSLPTGNEQFFGPGTRLTVL.

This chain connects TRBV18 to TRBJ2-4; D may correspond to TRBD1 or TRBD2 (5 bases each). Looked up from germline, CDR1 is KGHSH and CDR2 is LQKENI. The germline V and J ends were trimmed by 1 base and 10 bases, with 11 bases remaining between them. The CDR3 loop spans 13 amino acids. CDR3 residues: CASSPRQEGIQYF. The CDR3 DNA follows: TGTGCCAGCTCACCACGACAAGAGGGGATTCAGTACTTC.

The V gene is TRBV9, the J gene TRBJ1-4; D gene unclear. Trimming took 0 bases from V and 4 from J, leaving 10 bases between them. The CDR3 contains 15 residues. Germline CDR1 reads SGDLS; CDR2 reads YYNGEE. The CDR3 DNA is TGTGCCAGCAGCGTAGGGGGTCCCCTTAATGAAAAACTGTTTTTT. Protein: CASSVGGPLNEKLFF.

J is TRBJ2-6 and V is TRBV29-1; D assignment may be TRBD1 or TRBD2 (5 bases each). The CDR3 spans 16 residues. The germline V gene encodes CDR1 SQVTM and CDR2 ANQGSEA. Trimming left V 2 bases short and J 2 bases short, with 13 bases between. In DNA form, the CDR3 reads TGCAGCGTTGAACGGGGAAGGGGACCTGGGGCCAACGTCCTGACTTTC. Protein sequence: CSVERGRGPGANVLTF. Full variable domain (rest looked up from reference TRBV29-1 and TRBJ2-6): SAVISQKPSRDICQRGTSLTIQCQVDSQVTMMFWYRQQPGQSLTLIATANQGSEATYESGFVIDKFPISRPNLTFSTLTVSNMSPEDSSIYLCSVERGRGPGANVLTFGAGSRLTVL.

The CDR3 sequence is CAWSTGIQPQHF. The CDR3 nucleotides are TGTGCCTGGAGTACGGGGATCCAGCCCCAGCATTTT. J is TRBJ1-5 and V is TRBV30; no clear D gene. The V and J ends lost 2 bases and 7 bases respectively, with 9 bases between them. Germline V gene data show CDR1 as GTSNPN and CDR2 as SVGIG (reference sequence). The CDR3 covers 12 residues. The full variable domain, completed using reference TRBV30 and TRBJ1-5, is SQTIHQWPATLVQPVGSPLSLECTVEGTSNPNLYWYRQAAGRGLQLLFYSVGIGQISSEVPQNLSASRPQDRQFILSSKKLLLSDSGFYLCAWSTGIQPQHFGDGTRLSIL.

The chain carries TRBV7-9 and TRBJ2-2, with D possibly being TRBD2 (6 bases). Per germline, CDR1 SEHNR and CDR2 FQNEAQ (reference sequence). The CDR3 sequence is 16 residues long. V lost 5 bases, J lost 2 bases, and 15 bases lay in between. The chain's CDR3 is CASSTSPSANTGELFF. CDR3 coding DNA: TGTGCCAGCAGCACGTCGCCTAGCGCAAACACCGGGGAGCTGTTTTTT. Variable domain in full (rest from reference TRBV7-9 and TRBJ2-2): DTGVSQNPRHKITKRGQNVTFRCDPISEHNRLYWYRQTLGQGPEFLTYFQNEAQLEKSRLLSDRFSAERPKGSFSTLEIQRTEQGDSAMYLCASSTSPSANTGELFFGEGSRLTVL.

CDR3 bases: TGTGCCAGCAGCTTAGCGCTCGGACAGCAGTACGAGCAGTACTTC. Amino acids: CASSLALGQQYEQYF. J is TRBJ2-7 and V is TRBV7-2; a weak D match, TRBD1 (6 bases). CDR1 SGHTA and CDR2 FQGNSA come from the germline V gene. The CDR3 covers 15 residues. V was pared by 0 bases and J by 4 bases, with 13 bases between.